Presented here are 2 T cell receptor beta chains from one specimen sequenced in a study of T cell repertoires in cytomegalovirus infection. TCRdb fed the reads into MiXCR, producing one record per CDR3 protein. The sample carries roughly 150,000 distinct CDR3 sequences, 20% to 30% recorded once. The sequenced sample was PBMCs. The source is a human donor in good health (CMV status not recorded). Some clones in this sample may be carry-over from other donors' samples.

This clonotype was counted between two and nine times. The chain recombines TRBV5-4 with TRBJ2-3; D gene unclear. CDR1 is SGHNT and CDR2 is YYREEE in the germline V gene (reference sequence). Trimming took 5 bases from V and 1 from J, leaving 2 bases between them. This CDR3 region has 11 residues. CDR3 in DNA: TGTGCCAGCAGGGGCACAGATACGCAGTATTTT. Its translation: CASRGTDTQYF.

This clonotype was recorded at least ten times. The chain couples TRBV7-2 to TRBJ2-3; 11 bases agree with TRBD2. CDR1 is SGHTA, CDR2 FQGNSA, per germline. V shed 0 bases and J 2 bases; nucleotides not matched to a gene: 4. This CDR3 is built from 17 residues. The CDR3 DNA sequence: TGTGCCAGCAGCTTAGCGCGGACTAGCGGGTCCACAGATACGCAGTATTTT. Translated, it gives CASSLARTSGSTDTQYF.